In this sample, the clone carrying this T cell receptor (beta chain) turned up many times. Its matching antigen is unknown. Amplification of TCR beta CDR3 regions was performed using RNA transcripts as template. HTBI primers were employed in a first-round RT-PCR of the TCR CDR3. MiXCR, run by TCRdb on the multiplex PCR reads, gives a single entry per CDR3 protein. The sample yields a few hundred thousand distinct CDR3 sequences, 14% seen once. This record comes from a study of T cells in Graves' hyperthyroidism and ophthalmopathy. Germline lookup yields CDR1 DFQATT and CDR2 SNEGSKA (reference sequence). This CDR3 has 13 amino acids. V was shortened by 4 bases and J by 4 bases, with 12 bases between the two germline ends. Thyroid ultrasound, orbital computed tomography, clinical symptoms, and serum thyroxine and TRAb underpinned diagnoses. Study-wide results and caveats: The model predicted ophthalmopathy a median around 6.5 months before onset.

The sequence derives from a woman aged 25 to 39 with Graves' ophthalmopathy. Sequencing input: blood. The chain has TRBV20-1 and TRBJ2-3; D perhaps matches TRBD2 (5 bases). The CDR3 region is CSATFSGSDTQYF. The CDR3 DNA reads TGCAGTGCTACCTTCTCGGGGTCAGATACGCAGTATTTT.